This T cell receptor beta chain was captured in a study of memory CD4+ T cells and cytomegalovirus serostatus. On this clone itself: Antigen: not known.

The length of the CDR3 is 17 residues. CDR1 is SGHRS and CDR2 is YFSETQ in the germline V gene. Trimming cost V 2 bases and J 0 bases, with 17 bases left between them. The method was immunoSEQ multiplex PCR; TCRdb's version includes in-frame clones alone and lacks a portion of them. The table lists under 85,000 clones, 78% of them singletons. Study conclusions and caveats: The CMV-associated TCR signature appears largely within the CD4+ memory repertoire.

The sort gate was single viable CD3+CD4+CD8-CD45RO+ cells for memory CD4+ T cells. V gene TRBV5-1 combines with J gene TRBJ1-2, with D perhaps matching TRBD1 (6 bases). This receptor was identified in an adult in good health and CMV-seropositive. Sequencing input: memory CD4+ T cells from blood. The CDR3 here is CASSFLPQGQANYGYTF. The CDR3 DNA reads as TGCGCCAGCAGCTTCCTACCACAGGGTCAAGCTAACTATGGCTACACCTTC.